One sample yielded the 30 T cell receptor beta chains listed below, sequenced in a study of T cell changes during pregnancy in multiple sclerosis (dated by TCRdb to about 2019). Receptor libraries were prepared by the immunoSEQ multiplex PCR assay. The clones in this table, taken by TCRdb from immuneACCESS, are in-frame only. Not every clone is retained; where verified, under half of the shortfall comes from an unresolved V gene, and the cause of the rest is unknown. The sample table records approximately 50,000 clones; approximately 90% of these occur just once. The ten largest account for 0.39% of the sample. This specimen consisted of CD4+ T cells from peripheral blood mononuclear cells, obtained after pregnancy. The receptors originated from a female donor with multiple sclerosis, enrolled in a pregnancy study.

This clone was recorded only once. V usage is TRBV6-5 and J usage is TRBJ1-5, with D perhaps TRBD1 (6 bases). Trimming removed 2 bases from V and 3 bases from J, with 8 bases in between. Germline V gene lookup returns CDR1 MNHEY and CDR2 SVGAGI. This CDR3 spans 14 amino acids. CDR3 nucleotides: TGTGCCAGCAGTTACCGGACAGACAATCAGCCCCAGCATTTT. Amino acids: CASSYRTDNQPQHF.

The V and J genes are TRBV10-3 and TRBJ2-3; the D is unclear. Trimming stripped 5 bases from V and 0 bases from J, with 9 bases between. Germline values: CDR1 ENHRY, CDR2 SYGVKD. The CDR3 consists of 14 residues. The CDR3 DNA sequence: TGTGCCATCAGTCCGAGAGGAAGCACAGATACGCAGTATTTT. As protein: CAISPRGSTDTQYF.

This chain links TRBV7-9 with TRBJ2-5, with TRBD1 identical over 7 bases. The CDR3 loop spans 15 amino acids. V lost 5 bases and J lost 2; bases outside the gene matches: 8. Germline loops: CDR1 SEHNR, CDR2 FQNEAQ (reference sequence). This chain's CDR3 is CASSPDREPQETQYF. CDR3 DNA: TGTGCCAGCAGCCCCGACAGGGAACCTCAAGAGACCCAGTACTTC.

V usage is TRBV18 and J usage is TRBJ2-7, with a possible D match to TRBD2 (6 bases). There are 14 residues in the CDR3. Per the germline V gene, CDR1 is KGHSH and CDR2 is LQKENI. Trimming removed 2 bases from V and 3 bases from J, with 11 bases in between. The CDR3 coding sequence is TGTGCCAGCTCACCAGGGGGGACCAGCTACGAGCAGTACTTC. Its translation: CASSPGGTSYEQYF.

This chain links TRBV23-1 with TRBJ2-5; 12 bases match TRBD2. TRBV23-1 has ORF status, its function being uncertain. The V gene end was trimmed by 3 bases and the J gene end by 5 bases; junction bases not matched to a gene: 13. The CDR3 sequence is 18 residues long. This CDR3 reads CASSQPRLAGVRGETQYF. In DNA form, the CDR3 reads TGCGCCAGCAGTCAGCCCAGACTAGCGGGAGTCCGGGGGGAGACCCAGTACTTC.

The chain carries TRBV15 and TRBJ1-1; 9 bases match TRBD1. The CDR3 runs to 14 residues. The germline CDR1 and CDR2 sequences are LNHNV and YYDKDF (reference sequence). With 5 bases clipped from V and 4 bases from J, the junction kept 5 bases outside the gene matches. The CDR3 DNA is TGTGCCACCAGCGGGGACAGGGAGAGCACTGAAGCTTTCTTT. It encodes CATSGDRESTEAFF.

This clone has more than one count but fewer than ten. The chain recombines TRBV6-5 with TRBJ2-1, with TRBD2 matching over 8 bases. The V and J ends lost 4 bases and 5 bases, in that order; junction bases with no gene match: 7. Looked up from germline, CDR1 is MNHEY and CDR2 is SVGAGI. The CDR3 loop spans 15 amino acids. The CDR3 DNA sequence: TGTGCCAGCAGTTCCCGACTAGCGTACGACAATGAGCAGTTCTTC. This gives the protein CASSSRLAYDNEQFF.

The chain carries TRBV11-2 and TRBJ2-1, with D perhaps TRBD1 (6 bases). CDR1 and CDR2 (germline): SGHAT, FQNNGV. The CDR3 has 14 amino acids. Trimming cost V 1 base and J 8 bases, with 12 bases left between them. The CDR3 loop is CASSLGQGIYEQFF. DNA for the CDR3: TGTGCCAGCAGCTTAGGTCAGGGGATCTATGAGCAGTTCTTC.

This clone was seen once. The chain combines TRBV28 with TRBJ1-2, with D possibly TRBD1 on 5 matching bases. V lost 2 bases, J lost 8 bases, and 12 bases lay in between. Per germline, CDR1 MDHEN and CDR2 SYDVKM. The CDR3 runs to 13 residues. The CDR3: CASSLPGVVGYTF. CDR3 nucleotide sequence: TGTGCCAGCAGTTTACCGGGGGTGGTGGGCTACACCTTC.

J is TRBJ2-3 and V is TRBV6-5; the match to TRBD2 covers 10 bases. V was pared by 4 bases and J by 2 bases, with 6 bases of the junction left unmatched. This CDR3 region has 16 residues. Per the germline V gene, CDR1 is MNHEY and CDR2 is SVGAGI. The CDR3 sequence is CASSSQLAGTTDTQYF. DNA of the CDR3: TGTGCCAGCAGTTCGCAACTAGCGGGAACCACAGATACGCAGTATTTT.

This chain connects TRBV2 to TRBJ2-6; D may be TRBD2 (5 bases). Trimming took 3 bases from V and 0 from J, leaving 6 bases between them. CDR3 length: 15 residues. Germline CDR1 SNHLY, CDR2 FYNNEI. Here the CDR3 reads CASSDRGSGANVLTF. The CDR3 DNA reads TGTGCCAGCAGTGATCGGGGCTCTGGGGCCAACGTCCTGACTTTC.

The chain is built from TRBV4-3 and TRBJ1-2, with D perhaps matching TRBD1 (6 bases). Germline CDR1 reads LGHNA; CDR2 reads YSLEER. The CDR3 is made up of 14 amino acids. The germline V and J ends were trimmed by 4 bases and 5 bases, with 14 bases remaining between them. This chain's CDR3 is CASSRDAGAYGYTF. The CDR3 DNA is TGCGCCAGCAGCCGTGATGCAGGGGCATATGGCTACACCTTC.

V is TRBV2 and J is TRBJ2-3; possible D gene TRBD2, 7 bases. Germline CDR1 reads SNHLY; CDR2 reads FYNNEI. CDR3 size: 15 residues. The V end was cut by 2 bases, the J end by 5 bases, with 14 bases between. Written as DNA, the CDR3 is TGTGCCAGCAGTGAACGGGGGGCCAGGGAAGATACGCAGTATTTT. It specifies CASSERGAREDTQYF.

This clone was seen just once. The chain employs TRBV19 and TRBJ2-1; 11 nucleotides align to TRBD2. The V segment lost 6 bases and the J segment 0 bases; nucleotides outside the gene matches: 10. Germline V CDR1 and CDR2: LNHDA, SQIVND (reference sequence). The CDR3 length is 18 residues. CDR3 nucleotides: TGTGCCAGTAGGCCGGGACTAGCGGAACCACTCTCCTACAATGAGCAGTTCTTC. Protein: CASRPGLAEPLSYNEQFF.

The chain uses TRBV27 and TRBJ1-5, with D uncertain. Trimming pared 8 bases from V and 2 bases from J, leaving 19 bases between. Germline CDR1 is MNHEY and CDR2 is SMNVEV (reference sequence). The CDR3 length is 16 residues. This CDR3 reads CASSQLGCRCNQPQHF. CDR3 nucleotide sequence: TGTGCCAGCTCTCAGTTGGGCTGTAGATGCAATCAGCCCCAGCATTTT.

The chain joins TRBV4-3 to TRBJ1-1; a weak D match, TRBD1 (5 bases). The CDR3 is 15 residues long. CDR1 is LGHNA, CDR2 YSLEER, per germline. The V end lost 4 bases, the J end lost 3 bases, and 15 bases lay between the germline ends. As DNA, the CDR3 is TGCGCCAGCAGCCGCGCTGGGGGGGGTTACACTGAAGCTTTCTTT. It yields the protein CASSRAGGGYTEAFF.

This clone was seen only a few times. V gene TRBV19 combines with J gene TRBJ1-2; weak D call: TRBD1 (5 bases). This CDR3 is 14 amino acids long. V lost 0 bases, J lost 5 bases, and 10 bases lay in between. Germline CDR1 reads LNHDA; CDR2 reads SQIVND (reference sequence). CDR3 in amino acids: CASSIDRRAYGYTF. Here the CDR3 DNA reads TGTGCCAGTAGTATAGATCGCAGGGCTTATGGCTACACCTTC.

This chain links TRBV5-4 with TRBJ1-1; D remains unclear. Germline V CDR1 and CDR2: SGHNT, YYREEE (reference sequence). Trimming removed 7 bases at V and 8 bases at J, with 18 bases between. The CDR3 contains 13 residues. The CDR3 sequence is CASHPPGRPEAFF. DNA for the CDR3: TGTGCCAGCCACCCTCCCGGGAGACCCGAAGCTTTCTTT.

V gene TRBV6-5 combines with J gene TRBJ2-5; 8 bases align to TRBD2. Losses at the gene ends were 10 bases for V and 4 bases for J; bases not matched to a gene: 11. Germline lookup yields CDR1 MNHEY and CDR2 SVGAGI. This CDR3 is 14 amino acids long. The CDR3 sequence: CATRTSLARETQYF. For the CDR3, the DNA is TGTGCCACCCGGACTAGCCTCGCCAGAGAGACCCAGTACTTC.

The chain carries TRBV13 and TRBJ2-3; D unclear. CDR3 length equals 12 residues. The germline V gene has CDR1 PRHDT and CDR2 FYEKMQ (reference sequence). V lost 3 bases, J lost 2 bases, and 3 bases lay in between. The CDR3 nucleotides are TGTGCCAGCAGCTTTCTCACAGATACGCAGTATTTT. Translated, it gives CASSFLTDTQYF.

The DNA of the CDR3 is TGCGCCAGCAGAGTAGCGGGATTCTCCGAGCAGTACTTC. The encoded protein is CASRVAGFSEQYF. J is TRBJ2-7 and V is TRBV5-1, with 8 bases matching TRBD2. With 5 bases clipped from V and 6 bases from J, the junction kept 7 bases outside the gene matches. Germline V gene lookup returns CDR1 SGHRS and CDR2 YFSETQ. The CDR3 length is 13 residues.

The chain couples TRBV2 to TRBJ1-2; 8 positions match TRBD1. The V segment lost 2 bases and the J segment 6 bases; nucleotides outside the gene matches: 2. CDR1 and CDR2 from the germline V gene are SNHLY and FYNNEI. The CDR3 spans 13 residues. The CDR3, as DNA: TGTGCCAGCAGTGAACTGGGACAGGATGGCTACACCTTC. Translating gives CASSELGQDGYTF.

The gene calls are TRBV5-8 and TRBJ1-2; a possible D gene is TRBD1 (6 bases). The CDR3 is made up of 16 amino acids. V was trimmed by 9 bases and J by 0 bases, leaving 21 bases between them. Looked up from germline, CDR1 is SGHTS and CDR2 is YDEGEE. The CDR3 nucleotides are TGTGCCACCCCAAGGGTGGGGGCGACCTCTAACTATGGCTACACCTTC. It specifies CATPRVGATSNYGYTF.

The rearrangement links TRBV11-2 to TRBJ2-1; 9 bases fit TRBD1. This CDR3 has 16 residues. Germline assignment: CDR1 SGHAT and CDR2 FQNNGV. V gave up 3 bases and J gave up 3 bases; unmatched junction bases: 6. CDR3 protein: CASSLQPGQGYNEQFF. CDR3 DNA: TGTGCCAGCAGCTTGCAACCGGGACAGGGCTACAATGAGCAGTTCTTC.

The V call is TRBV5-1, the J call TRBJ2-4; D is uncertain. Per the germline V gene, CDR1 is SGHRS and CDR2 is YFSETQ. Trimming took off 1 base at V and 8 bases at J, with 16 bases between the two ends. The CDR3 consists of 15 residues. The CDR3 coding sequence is TGCGCCAGCAGCTTGAGAGGCACCCTTCGCGACATTCAGTACTTC. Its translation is CASSLRGTLRDIQYF.

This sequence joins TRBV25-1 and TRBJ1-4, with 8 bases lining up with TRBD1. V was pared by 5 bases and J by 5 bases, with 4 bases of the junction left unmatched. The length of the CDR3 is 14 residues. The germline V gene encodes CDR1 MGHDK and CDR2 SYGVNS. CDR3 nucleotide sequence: TGTGCCAGCAGTTTGACAGGGGTGAATGAAAAACTGTTTTTT. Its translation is CASSLTGVNEKLFF.

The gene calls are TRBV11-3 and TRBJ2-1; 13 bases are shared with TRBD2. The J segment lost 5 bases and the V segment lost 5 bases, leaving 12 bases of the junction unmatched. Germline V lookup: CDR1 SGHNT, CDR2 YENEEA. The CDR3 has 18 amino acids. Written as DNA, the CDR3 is TGTGCCAGCAGCCCTCCCTGGACTAGCGGGAGCCCCCACAATGAGCAGTTCTTC. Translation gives CASSPPWTSGSPHNEQFF.

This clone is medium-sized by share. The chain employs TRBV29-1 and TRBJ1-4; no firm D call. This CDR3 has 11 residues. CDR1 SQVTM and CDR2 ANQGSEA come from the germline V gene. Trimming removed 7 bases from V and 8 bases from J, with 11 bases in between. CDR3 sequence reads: CSGGEKEKLFF. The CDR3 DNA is TGCAGCGGCGGCGAGAAGGAAAAACTGTTTTTT.

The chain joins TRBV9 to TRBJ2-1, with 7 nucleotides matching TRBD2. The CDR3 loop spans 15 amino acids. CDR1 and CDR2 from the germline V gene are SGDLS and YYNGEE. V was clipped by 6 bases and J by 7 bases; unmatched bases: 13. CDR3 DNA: TGTGCCAGCACCCGCTCGGGGGGTTCAAGAAATGAGCAGTTCTTC. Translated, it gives CASTRSGGSRNEQFF.

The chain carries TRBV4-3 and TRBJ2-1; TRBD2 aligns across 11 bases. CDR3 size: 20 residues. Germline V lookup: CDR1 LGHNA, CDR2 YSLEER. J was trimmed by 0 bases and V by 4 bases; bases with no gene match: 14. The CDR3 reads CASSPSSGTSGQSSYNEQFF. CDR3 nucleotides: TGCGCCAGCAGCCCCTCGTCCGGGACTAGCGGTCAAAGCTCCTACAATGAGCAGTTCTTC.